This TCR beta chain came from a study of T cells in Graves' hyperthyroidism and ophthalmopathy. There were TCR beta CDR3 regions amplified from RNA transcripts. HTBI primers were the set used in a first-round RT-PCR of the TCR CDR3. TCRdb independently ran MiXCR on the multiplex PCR reads; one entry per CDR3 protein. The sample consists of around 400,000 distinct CDR3 sequences, nearly 15% of them appearing once. Broader study findings: Ophthalmopathy, as predicted by the model, came a median approximately 5.9 months after the prediction.

Disease duration was under 3 months in the ophthalmopathy patients, who also had a Clinical Activity Score of at least 3 and a NOSPECS grade of at least 4. This clonotype was detected ten times or more. Its antigen is still unknown. Trimming left V 4 bases short and J 5 bases short, with 11 bases between. CDR1 is LGHDT, CDR2 YNNKEL, per germline (reference sequence). This CDR3 spans 13 amino acids. The material sequenced was blood. V is TRBV3-1 and J is TRBJ2-5; D gene unclear. This TCR was sampled from a woman between 55 and 75 years old with Graves' ophthalmopathy. The CDR3 protein is CASSLSPGETQYF. CDR3 DNA sequence: TGTGCCAGCAGCCTTAGCCCTGGGGAGACCCAGTACTTC.